The next 5 T cell receptor beta chains were all read from a single sample in a study of T cells after yellow fever vaccination (dated by TCRdb to the late 2010s). Library preparation employed 5' RACE. This sample was sequenced with an Illumina NovaSeq 6000. TCRdb reprocessed the public reads (quality trimming at Q25 with fastp, clone calling with MiXCR) and kept in-frame beta chains. Rows are unified per CDR3 protein, each entry keeping the most common DNA and genes. Present in this sample are 300,000 to 350,000 distinct CDR3 sequences, around 4.5% of which were seen just once. The top ten constitute just under 20% of the sample. This sample's treatment or condition label indicates: live attenuated yellow fever vaccine strain. The input for sequencing was PBMCs, taken 15 days after the yellow fever booster vaccination. These receptors originate from a man between 18 and 29 years old who received the YFV17D yellow fever vaccine.

This clonotype came up many times. The chain is built from TRBV7-8 and TRBJ1-5, with D possibly matching TRBD1 (5 bases). Deletions cut 1 base from V and 3 bases from J, with 10 bases between. The CDR3 contains 15 residues. Per the germline V gene, CDR1 is SGHVS and CDR2 is FQNEAQ. The CDR3 loop is CASSLEGTVNQPQHF. DNA of the CDR3: TGTGCCAGCAGCTTAGAGGGGACTGTCAATCAGCCCCAGCATTTT.

The J gene is TRBJ2-2, the V gene TRBV7-2; D possibly corresponds to TRBD2 (6 bases). The CDR3 runs to 16 residues. CDR1 and CDR2 from the germline V gene are SGHTA and FQGNSA. V lost 3 bases and J lost 5, with 16 bases in between. The CDR3 loop is CASSFTTHRGTGELFF. The CDR3 bases are TGTGCCAGCAGCTTTACCACCCACCGGGGGACCGGGGAGCTGTTTTTT.

Ten or more counts support this clonotype. J is TRBJ2-7 and V is TRBV18; TRBD1 matches 7 bases. Per the germline V gene, CDR1 is KGHSH and CDR2 is LQKENI. The CDR3 consists of 14 residues. With 2 bases clipped from V and 2 bases from J, the junction kept 3 bases outside the gene matches. CDR3 sequence reads: CASSPDRATYEQYF. The CDR3 DNA reads as TGTGCCAGCTCACCAGACAGGGCCACCTACGAGCAGTACTTC. The whole variable domain, remainder taken from reference TRBV18 and TRBJ2-7, is NAGVMQNPRHLVRRRGQEARLRCSPMKGHSHVYWYRQLPEEGLKFMVYLQKENIIDESGMPKERFSAEFPKEGPSILRIQQVVRGDSAAYFCASSPDRATYEQYFGPGTRLTVT.

This clonotype was detected ten times or more. The gene calls are TRBV10-3 and TRBJ1-1; TRBD1 agrees at 9 bases. The CDR3 has 13 residues. In germline, CDR1 is ENHRY, CDR2 SYGVKD. V shed 6 bases and J 3 bases; nucleotides not matched to a gene: 2. The DNA for the CDR3 is TGTGCCATCAGGCGACAGGGGGACACTGAAGCTTTCTTT. It codes for CAIRRQGDTEAFF.

This clonotype has ten or more counts. The gene calls are TRBV7-9 and TRBJ1-1, with D uncertain. Trimming cost V 8 bases and J 1 base, with 17 bases left between them. This CDR3 is 15 amino acids long. In germline, CDR1 is SEHNR, CDR2 FQNEAQ (reference sequence). The CDR3 is CASRTGMTGNTEAFF. CDR3 in DNA: TGTGCCAGCCGGACCGGAATGACTGGGAACACTGAAGCTTTCTTT.